This T cell receptor beta chain stems from a study of cytomegalovirus exposure and HLA in healthy donors. Study-wide background: Researchers found that roughly 81% of over 350 genotyped donors fell within the Caucasian-associated ancestry cluster.

The CDR3 sequence is 14 residues long. Trimming took 0 bases from V and 8 from J, leaving 12 bases between them. In germline, CDR1 is SGDLS, CDR2 YYNGEE. The PCR contained 60 Vbeta and 13 Jbeta primers. The protocol was immunoSEQ multiplex PCR, while the TCRdb copy is restricted to in-frame clones and leaves out a portion. Of around 140,000 clones in the sample, about four fifths were seen once. Sequenced: PBMCs. This receptor was identified in a woman under 30 in good health and CMV-seropositive. V is TRBV9 and J is TRBJ2-4; a weak D match, TRBD2 (6 bases). CDR3 nucleotide sequence: TGTGCCAGCAGCGTAGGGGGGGAGAGGTACATTCAGTACTTC. This sequence encodes CASSVGGERYIQYF.